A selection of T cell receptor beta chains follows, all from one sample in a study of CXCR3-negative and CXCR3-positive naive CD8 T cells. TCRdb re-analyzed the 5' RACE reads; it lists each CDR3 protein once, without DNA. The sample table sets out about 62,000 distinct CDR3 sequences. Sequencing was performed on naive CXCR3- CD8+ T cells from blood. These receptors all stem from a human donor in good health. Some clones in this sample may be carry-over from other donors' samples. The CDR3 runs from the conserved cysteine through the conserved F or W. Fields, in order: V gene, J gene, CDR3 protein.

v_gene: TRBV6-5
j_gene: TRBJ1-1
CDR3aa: CASSYRTENTEAFF

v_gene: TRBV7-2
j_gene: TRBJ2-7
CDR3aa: CASSRTSVPRVWYEQYF

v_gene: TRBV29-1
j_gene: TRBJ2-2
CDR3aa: CSAGTSFFSGELFF

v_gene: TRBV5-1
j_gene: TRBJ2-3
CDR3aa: CASSPDGVWADTQYF

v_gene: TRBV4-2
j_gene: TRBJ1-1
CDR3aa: CASSQNILVVYDSEAFF

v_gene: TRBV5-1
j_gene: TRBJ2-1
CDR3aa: CASSSGQGSSEQFF

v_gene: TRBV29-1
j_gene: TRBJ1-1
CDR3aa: CSVPTGPNTEAFF

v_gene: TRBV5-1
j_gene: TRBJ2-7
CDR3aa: CASSPQGDNLSYEQYF

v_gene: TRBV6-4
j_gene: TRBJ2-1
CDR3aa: CASSDVLGDSDNEQFF

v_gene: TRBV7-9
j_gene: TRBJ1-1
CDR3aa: CASSGRNLVTAEAFF

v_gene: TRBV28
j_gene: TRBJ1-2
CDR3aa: CASSPPGQVYGYTF

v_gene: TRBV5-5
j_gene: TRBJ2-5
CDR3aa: CASSFGGETQETQYF

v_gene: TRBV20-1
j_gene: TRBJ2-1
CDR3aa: CSATESTRGRTYSEQFF

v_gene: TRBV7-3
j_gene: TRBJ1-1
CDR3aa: CASSEGASNTEAFF

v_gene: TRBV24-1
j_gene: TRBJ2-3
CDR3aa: CATSDLLGTGETDTQYF

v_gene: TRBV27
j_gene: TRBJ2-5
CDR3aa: CASSPWERGLQETQYF

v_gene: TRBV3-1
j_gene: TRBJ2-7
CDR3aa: CASSPERGPTYEQYF